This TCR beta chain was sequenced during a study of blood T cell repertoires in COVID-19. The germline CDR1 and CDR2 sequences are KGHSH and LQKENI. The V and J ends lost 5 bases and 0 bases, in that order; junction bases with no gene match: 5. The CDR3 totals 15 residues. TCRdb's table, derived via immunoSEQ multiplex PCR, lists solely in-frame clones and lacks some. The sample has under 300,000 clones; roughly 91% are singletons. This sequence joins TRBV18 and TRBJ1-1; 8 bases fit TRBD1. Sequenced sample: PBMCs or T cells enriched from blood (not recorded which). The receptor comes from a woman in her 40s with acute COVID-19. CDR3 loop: CASSLQGAMNTEAFF. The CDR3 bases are TGTGCCAGCTCATTGCAGGGGGCGATGAACACTGAAGCTTTCTTT. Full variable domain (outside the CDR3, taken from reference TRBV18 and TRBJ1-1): NAGVMQNPRHLVRRRGQEARLRCSPMKGHSHVYWYRQLPEEGLKFMVYLQKENIIDESGMPKERFSAEFPKEGPSILRIQQVVRGDSAAYFCASSLQGAMNTEAFFGQGTRLTVV.